These 7 T cell receptor beta chains came from one sample sequenced in a study of Ad26.COV2.S vaccination and SARS-CoV-2 variants. Sample treatment: roughly 18 received Ad26.COV2.S at low or high dose, single or two shots; roughly five received placebo; per-sample allocation not given. The study sampled participants on day 63 after the first vaccine or placebo injection. The assay was immunoSEQ multiplex PCR, and TCRdb's table has in-frame clones only and misses some. The sample gives about 410,000 clones, about 90% of which show up once; roughly 1.7% is in the top ten. Sample: peripheral blood, taken in a trial of Ad26.COV2.S vaccine versus placebo. The receptors originated from a person aged 18-65 years who received the Ad26.COV2.S COVID-19 vaccine or a placebo.

V usage is TRBV6-5 and J usage is TRBJ2-7, with D maybe TRBD1 (6 bases). Deletions cut 11 bases from V and 3 bases from J, with 14 bases between. This CDR3 is 12 amino acids long. Germline assignment: CDR1 MNHEY and CDR2 SVGAGI. The CDR3 here is CAARDIVYEQYF. CDR3 nucleotides: TGTGCCGCCAGGGACATAGTCTACGAGCAGTACTTC.

V and J are TRBV4-1 and TRBJ1-5, with D hard to call. There are 15 residues in the CDR3. V was trimmed by 0 bases and J by 5 bases, leaving 11 bases between them. Germline V gene sequence: CDR1 MGHRA, CDR2 YSYEKL. This CDR3 is CASSQEGKDHQPQHF. CDR3 DNA sequence: TGCGCCAGCAGCCAAGAGGGGAAAGACCATCAGCCCCAGCATTTT.

This chain joins TRBV4-1 and TRBJ2-7; no reliable D call. Between the trimmed V and J ends, which lost 1 base and 4 bases, there was a span of 8 bases. The CDR3 covers 13 residues. Per the germline V gene, CDR1 is MGHRA and CDR2 is YSYEKL. CDR3 sequence reads: CASSQGGSYEQYF. CDR3 DNA sequence: TGCGCCAGCAGCCAAGGGGGATCTTACGAGCAGTACTTC.

V gene TRBV4-3 combines with J gene TRBJ2-7; TRBD1 matches at 7 bases. Germline V CDR1 and CDR2: LGHNA, YSLEER. CDR3 size: 15 residues. With 4 bases clipped from V and 2 bases from J, the junction kept 8 bases outside the gene matches. The CDR3 DNA sequence: TGCGCCAGCAGCCCGGGGACAGACGGGACCTACGAGCAGTACTTC. Protein: CASSPGTDGTYEQYF.

The chain's CDR3 is CASSQDQGGNTIYF. The CDR3 DNA follows: TGCGCCAGCAGCCAAGATCAAGGCGGTAACACCATATATTTT. The chain couples TRBV4-1 to TRBJ1-3; D is ambiguous. This CDR3 is 14 amino acids long. Germline loops: CDR1 MGHRA, CDR2 YSYEKL. The V and J ends lost 0 bases and 7 bases respectively, with 10 bases between them.

This rearrangement joins TRBV5-8 to TRBJ2-2; TRBD2 might be the D (5 bases). Germline V CDR1 and CDR2: SGHTS, YDEGEE. V dropped 1 base and J dropped 0 bases, with 7 bases sitting between them. The CDR3 length is 15 residues. The CDR3 coding sequence is TGTGCCAGCAGCTTGACGACTACGAACACCGGGGAGCTGTTTTTT. Protein: CASSLTTTNTGELFF. The whole variable domain, filled in from reference TRBV5-8 and TRBJ2-2, reads EAGVTQSPTHLIKTRGQQATLRCSPISGHTSVYWYQQALGLGLQFLLWYDEGEERNRGNFPPRFSGRQFPNYSSELNVNALELEDSALYLCASSLTTTNTGELFFGEGSRLTVL.

J is TRBJ2-3 and V is TRBV11-3; 11 nucleotides align to TRBD1. Looked up from germline, CDR1 is SGHNT and CDR2 is YENEEA. This CDR3 has 15 amino acids. The V and J ends lost 5 bases and 4 bases, in that order; junction bases with no gene match: 5. The CDR3 coding sequence is TGTGCCAGCAGCCCGGGACAGGGGGAACCAGATACGCAGTATTTT. The encoded protein is CASSPGQGEPDTQYF.